This paragraph covers one T cell receptor (beta chain) sequence. There is no known antigen for this receptor. Base qualities are not provided; no much larger clone lies one nucleotide away. Measured from the cysteine to the phenylalanine, the CDR3 is 12 residues long. This entry keeps only the CDR3 DNA: 36 bases, framed from base 1. In the germline V gene, CDR1 corresponds to SQVTM and CDR2 to ANQGSEA. Cut back by 0 bases and 7 bases, the V and J ends lie 9 bases apart. The data stem from a study of T cell repertoires in cytomegalovirus infection (dated by TCRdb to the late 2010s). General notes on the study: Because public TCR beta signatures pointed to carriage of CMV infection together with the matching HLA type, the HLA type of each donor mattered for the analysis. What the work shows at the level of the full study, not this receptor alone: The ex vivo response was dominated by HLA-C-restricted CMV-specific TCR beta clonotypes, which also provided the single most frequent clonotype in two of eight donors. In both this cohort and an independent cohort of 350 to 400 donors, the cumulative frequency of public TCR beta family members distinguished carriers of CMV infection plus the relevant HLA type.

Sequencing was carried out with an Illumina HiSeq 1500. The raw public reads went through TCRdb reprocessing: fastp at Q25, MiXCR clone calling, in-frame beta chains kept. Identical CDR3 protein sequences are pooled into one entry, listed with their most common genes and DNA. The sample table contains roughly 760,000 distinct CDR3 sequences; only one count was recorded for less than 40% of them. The top ten clones comprise 2.5% to 3.5% of the sample. The chain links TRBV29-1 with TRBJ1-2; no confident D gene assignment can be made. The origin of this receptor is a human donor in good health (CMV status not recorded). Some clones in this sample may be carry-over from other donors' samples. The sample consisted of PBMCs. The CDR3 here reads CSVEDRGLGYTF. The nucleotides read TGCAGCGTTGAAGATCGAGGGCTTGGCTACACCTTC.